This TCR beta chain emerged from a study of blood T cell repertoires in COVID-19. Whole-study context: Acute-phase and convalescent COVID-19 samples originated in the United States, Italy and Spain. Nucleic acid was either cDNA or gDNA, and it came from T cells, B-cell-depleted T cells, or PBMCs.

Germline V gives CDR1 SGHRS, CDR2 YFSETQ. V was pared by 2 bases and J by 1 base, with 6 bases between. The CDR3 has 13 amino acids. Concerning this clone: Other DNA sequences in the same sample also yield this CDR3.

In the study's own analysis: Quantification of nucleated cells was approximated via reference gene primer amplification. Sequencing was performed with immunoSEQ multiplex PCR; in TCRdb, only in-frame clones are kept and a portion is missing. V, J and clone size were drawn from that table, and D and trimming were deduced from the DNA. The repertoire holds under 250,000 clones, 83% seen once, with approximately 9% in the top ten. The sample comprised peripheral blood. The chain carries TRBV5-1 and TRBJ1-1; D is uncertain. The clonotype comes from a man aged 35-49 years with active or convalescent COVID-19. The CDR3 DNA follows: TGCGCCAGCAGCTTAGGCGGGAACACTGAAGCTTTCTTT. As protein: CASSLGGNTEAFF.